Listed here are 32 T cell receptor beta chains from one sample, sequenced in a study of regulatory T cells in long-lasting Graves disease. The time point is: newly diagnosed GD, antithyroid drugs for less than 3 months. Scientists built the TCR library using RNA that was extracted from PBMCs. Arm-PCR of CDR3 regions and iRepertoire HTBI primers were the basis on which TCR beta libraries were built. Via MiXCR, TCRdb re-called the multiplex PCR reads, giving one row per CDR3 protein. The sample has 350,000 to 450,000 distinct CDR3 sequences; under 15% are singletons. The same data also contributed to another study, on T cells in Graves' hyperthyroidism and ophthalmopathy.

Sequenced material: peripheral blood mononuclear cells (PBMCs), taken at new diagnosis, from a patient treated with antithyroid drugs. The receptors were gathered from a woman younger than 45 with Graves disease.

This clonotype was detected ten times or more. This chain connects TRBV11-2 to TRBJ1-1; D perhaps matches TRBD1 (5 bases). The V and J ends lost 3 bases and 5 bases respectively, with 7 bases between them. Germline V gene lookup returns CDR1 SGHAT and CDR2 FQNNGV. The CDR3 is made up of 12 amino acids. The CDR3 DNA is TGTGCCAGCAGCTTCAGGACAACTGAAGCTTTCTTT. Translated, it gives CASSFRTTEAFF.

This clonotype was seen a few times. The chain couples TRBV7-9 to TRBJ2-1; the D is unclear. Germline-derived CDR1 and CDR2 are SEHNR and FQNEAQ (reference sequence). The CDR3 is made up of 17 amino acids. V was pared by 4 bases and J by 4 bases, with 20 bases between. The DNA of the CDR3 is TGTGCCAGCAGCTCCCCCTCTCTAGGCCGGGTGTACAATGAGCAGTTCTTC. Its translation is CASSSPSLGRVYNEQFF. Supplemented by reference TRBV7-9 and TRBJ2-1, the full variable domain reads DTGVSQNPRHKITKRGQNVTFRCDPISEHNRLYWYRQTLGQGPEFLTYFQNEAQLEKSRLLSDRFSAERPKGSFSTLEIQRTEQGDSAMYLCASSSPSLGRVYNEQFFGPGTRLTVL.

This clonotype was counted ten times or more. The CDR3 DNA reads TGTGCCAGCAGTTACTCGGCGGGAGGCAATGAGCAGTTCTTC. It specifies CASSYSAGGNEQFF. The chain joins TRBV6-2 or TRBV6-3 to TRBJ2-1, with TRBD2 matching 8 bases. This CDR3 comprises 14 residues. Germline CDR1 MNHEY, CDR2 SVGEGT. Losses at the gene ends were 0 bases for V and 6 bases for J; bases not matched to a gene: 1.

J is TRBJ2-1 and V is TRBV4-1, with 8 positions matching TRBD1. Germline assignment: CDR1 MGHRA and CDR2 YSYEKL. The CDR3 spans 16 residues. V dropped 2 bases and J dropped 4; count of bases not matched to a gene: 7. Here the CDR3 reads CASSQPARGPYNEQFF. In DNA form, the CDR3 reads TGCGCCAGCAGCCAACCCGCCAGGGGGCCGTACAATGAGCAGTTCTTC.

Many counts were recorded for this clonotype. The V call is TRBV19, the J call TRBJ2-2, with 7 bases aligning to TRBD2. Germline CDR1 LNHDA, CDR2 SQIVND (reference sequence). V was clipped by 5 bases and J by 3 bases; unmatched bases: 3. The CDR3 spans 14 residues. CDR3 nucleotide sequence: TGTGCCAGTAGTTGGGACTATGACACCGGGGAGCTGTTTTTT. This translates into CASSWDYDTGELFF.

A few counts support this clonotype. The chain couples TRBV6-1 to TRBJ2-5, with D unresolved. The CDR3 has 14 amino acids. In germline, CDR1 is MNHNS, CDR2 SASEGT. Trimming shortened V by 4 bases and J by 1 base, and 10 bases separated the two germline ends. CDR3 sequence: CASSAALTQETQYF. In DNA form, the CDR3 reads TGTGCCAGCAGTGCCGCCTTAACCCAAGAGACCCAGTACTTC.

The count of this clonotype is one. Since a much larger clone is just one base distant, this may be a read error. Since the CDR3 does not end with the conserved phenylalanine or tryptophan, this likely comes from a read error. The V gene is TRBV6-2 or TRBV6-3, the J gene TRBJ1-1; 11 nucleotides line up with TRBD1. V gave up 0 bases and J gave up 3 bases; unmatched junction bases: 6. From germline, CDR1 is MNHEY and CDR2 SVGEGT. The CDR3 sequence is 17 residues long. This CDR3 reads CASSYSRDRGKHTEAFS. For the CDR3, the DNA is TGTGCCAGCAGTTACTCCCGGGACAGGGGGAAGCACACTGAAGCTTTCTCT.

A single count supports this clonotype. V and J are TRBV11-2 and TRBJ2-1, with TRBD1 as a possible D gene (6 bases). V lost 3 bases, J lost 0 bases, and 15 bases lay in between. The CDR3 extends over 17 amino acids. Germline CDR1 SGHAT, CDR2 FQNNGV. The CDR3 spells CASSFTGSLSSYNEQFF. In DNA, the CDR3 is TGTGCCAGCAGCTTTACAGGGAGCCTTAGCTCCTACAATGAGCAGTTCTTC.

This clonotype was observed a few times. The chain uses TRBV5-6 and TRBJ2-1, with 9 bases lining up with TRBD1. The assigned J gene may be wrong: the sequence end matches TRBJ2-5 better. The CDR3 runs 14 residues. Per the germline V gene, CDR1 is SGHDT and CDR2 is YYEEEE. Here the CDR3 reads CASSYMTGGETQYF. The CDR3 nucleotides read TGTGCCAGCAGCTATATGACAGGGGGAGAGACCCAGTACTTC.

This clonotype was observed at least ten times. The chain uses TRBV7-9 and TRBJ2-1, with 14 bases matching TRBD2. The junction had 9 bases not matched to a gene; V was cut back by 7 bases and J by 7 bases. The CDR3 sequence is 16 residues long. Looked up from germline, CDR1 is SEHNR and CDR2 is FQNEAQ (reference sequence). In DNA, the CDR3 is TGTGCCAGCATTCTAAGTCGGACTAGCGGGAGGAATGAGCAGTTCTTC. It translates to CASILSRTSGRNEQFF.

This clonotype was observed at least ten times. V usage is TRBV6-1 and J usage is TRBJ2-2; TRBD1 is a possible D gene (5 bases). V was shortened by 3 bases and J by 2 bases, with 10 bases between the two germline ends. The CDR3 length is 15 residues. The V gene's germline CDR1 is MNHNS and CDR2 SASEGT. DNA of the CDR3: TGTGCCAGCAGTGAGGGGCAAACAAACACCGGGGAGCTGTTTTTT. It translates to CASSEGQTNTGELFF.

This clonotype was counted many times. In DNA form, the CDR3 reads TGTGCCAGCAGCCTGGGGGGGCGCGATGGCTACACCTTC. Protein product: CASSLGGRDGYTF. The V and J genes are TRBV12-3 or TRBV12-4 and TRBJ1-2; tentative D call: TRBD1 (6 bases). Trimming stripped 6 bases from V and 6 bases from J, with 14 bases between. The CDR3 extends over 13 amino acids.

This clonotype was observed many times. The chain is built from TRBV7-9 and TRBJ2-1; no clear D gene. This CDR3 spans 13 amino acids. V dropped 1 base and J dropped 6 bases, with 7 bases sitting between them. Germline lookup yields CDR1 SEHNR and CDR2 FQNEAQ (reference sequence). The CDR3 sequence: CASSLVRLNEQFF. As DNA, the CDR3 is TGTGCCAGCAGCTTAGTCCGGCTCAATGAGCAGTTCTTC.

Comments on this clonotype: Just one base apart from a much larger clone, this may be a read error. The rearrangement joins TRBV5-1 to TRBJ2-7; D is undetermined. This CDR3 is 14 amino acids long. Germline loops: CDR1 SGHRS, CDR2 YFSETQ. V dropped 9 bases and J dropped 3 bases, with 19 bases sitting between them. CDR3 sequence reads: CATSPARRIYEQYF. The CDR3 DNA reads as TGCGCCACCTCACCAGCGAGGCGAATCTACGAGCAGTACTTC.

J is TRBJ2-5 and V is TRBV19, with 12 bases that match TRBD1. With V trimmed by 1 base and J by 5 bases, 5 bases remained unmatched. This CDR3 comprises 16 residues. Per the germline V gene, CDR1 is LNHDA and CDR2 is SQIVND (reference sequence). The CDR3 is CASSIGGTGGRETQYF. In DNA, the CDR3 is TGTGCCAGTAGTATAGGAGGGACAGGGGGCCGGGAGACCCAGTACTTC.

This clonotype was seen more than once but under ten times. The chain carries TRBV5-1 and TRBJ2-1, with TRBD1 matching 9 bases. Germline V gene sequence: CDR1 SGHRS, CDR2 YFSETQ. CDR3 length equals 16 residues. V shed 6 bases, J shed 4 bases, and the junction held 11 bases outside the gene matches. CDR3: CASTLSLGQGYNEQFF. The DNA of the CDR3 is TGCGCCAGCACCTTATCCCTGGGACAGGGATACAATGAGCAGTTCTTC.

Worth noting for this clonotype: A much larger clone sits a single nucleotide away, making a read error possible. The chain joins TRBV13 to TRBJ2-1, with TRBD1 as a possible D gene (6 bases). V was cut by 1 base and J by 9 bases, with 19 bases left in between. The CDR3 has 16 amino acids. From germline, CDR1 is PRHDT and CDR2 FYEKMQ (reference sequence). The CDR3 nucleotides read TGTGCCAGCAGCTTAGAATCGTCAGGGGATGACAGTGAGCAGTTCTTC. Translating it yields CASSLESSGDDSEQFF.

This clonotype was counted ten times or more. This chain joins TRBV27 and TRBJ2-1, with TRBD2 matching over 10 bases. The CDR3 consists of 18 residues. Germline V gene lookup returns CDR1 MNHEY and CDR2 SMNVEV (reference sequence). Losses at the gene ends were 4 bases for V and 9 bases for J; bases not matched to a gene: 18. The CDR3 loop reads CASSSPGTSEKGGGEQFF. The CDR3 DNA sequence: TGTGCCAGCAGTTCCCCCGGGACTAGCGAGAAAGGAGGTGGTGAGCAGTTCTTC.

This clonotype was recorded many times. The chain has TRBV13 and TRBJ2-1; D gene uncertain. Germline V lookup: CDR1 PRHDT, CDR2 FYEKMQ (reference sequence). V dropped 1 base and J dropped 8 bases, with 6 bases sitting between them. The CDR3 consists of 12 residues. CDR3 DNA sequence: TGTGCCAGCAGCTTAGTTCACGATGAGCAGTTCTTC. Amino acids: CASSLVHDEQFF.

The chain couples TRBV5-1 to TRBJ2-7; D unresolved. V was shortened by 0 bases and J by 7 bases, with 8 bases between the two germline ends. The CDR3 extends over 12 amino acids. From germline, CDR1 is SGHRS and CDR2 YFSETQ. The CDR3 nucleotides read TGCGCCAGCAGCTTGGCCTCTTCAGAGCAGTACTTC. Translated: CASSLASSEQYF.

This clonotype showed up many times. The chain joins TRBV5-5 to TRBJ2-1, with a possible D match to TRBD2 (6 bases). V lost 0 bases to trimming and J lost 3 bases, with 13 bases between them. Germline V lookup: CDR1 SGHKS, CDR2 YYEKEE (reference sequence). The CDR3 runs 16 residues. CDR3 region: CASSLAGDLRYNEQFF. In nucleotides, the CDR3 is TGTGCCAGCAGCTTGGCGGGGGACTTACGCTACAATGAGCAGTTCTTC. The variable domain in full, completed from reference TRBV5-5 and TRBJ2-1, reads DAGVTQSPTHLIKTRGQQVTLRCSPISGHKSVSWYQQVLGQGPQFIFQYYEKEERGRGNFPDRFSARQFPNYSSELNVNALLLGDSALYLCASSLAGDLRYNEQFFGPGTRLTVL.

This clonotype was seen ten or more times. The chain has TRBV11-2 and TRBJ1-1, with 7 bases matching TRBD1. The length of the CDR3 is 15 residues. Germline trimming cut 5 bases from V and 1 base from J; bases unmatched to any gene: 7. CDR1 and CDR2 (germline): SGHAT, FQNNGV. The CDR3 coding sequence is TGTGCCAGCAGCATAAACAGGGGCGCGAACACTGAAGCTTTCTTT. This codes for CASSINRGANTEAFF. The full variable domain, its missing parts supplied by reference TRBV11-2 and TRBJ1-1, is EAGVAQSPRYKIIEKRQSVAFWCNPISGHATLYWYQQILGQGPKLLIQFQNNGVVDDSQLPKDRFSAERLKGVDSTLKIQPAKLEDSAVYLCASSINRGANTEAFFGQGTRLTVV.

This clonotype was counted ten times or more. The gene calls are TRBV24-1 and TRBJ2-5; 11 bases line up with TRBD2. The CDR3 extends over 16 amino acids. V lost 4 bases to trimming and J lost 5 bases; unmatched junction nucleotides: 8. CDR1 is KGHDR, CDR2 SFDVKD, per germline. The CDR3 DNA reads TGTGCCACCAGTGAGCCACTAGCGGGAGTTGGGGAGACCCAGTACTTC. It is translated as CATSEPLAGVGETQYF.

The rearrangement uses TRBV28 and TRBJ1-6; a possible D gene is TRBD1 (5 bases). The CDR3 has 16 residues. V dropped 8 bases and J dropped 8 bases, with 22 bases sitting between them. Germline V gives CDR1 MDHEN, CDR2 SYDVKM. DNA for the CDR3: TGTGCCAGCGCCCAGAGAGGAACTGCAGGGTATTCACCCCTCCACTTT. Amino acid sequence: CASAQRGTAGYSPLHF. Filled out from reference TRBV28 and TRBJ1-6, the complete variable domain reads DVKVTQSSRYLVKRTGEKVFLECVQDMDHENMFWYRQDPGLGLRLIYFSYDVKMKEKGDIPEGYSVSREKKERFSLILESASTNQTSMYLCASAQRGTAGYSPLHFGNGTRLTVT.

This clonotype was detected only a few times. The V gene is TRBV14, the J gene TRBJ1-4; weak D call: TRBD1 (6 bases). The V end lost 4 bases, the J end lost 0 bases, and 18 bases lay between the germline ends. In germline, CDR1 is SGHDN, CDR2 FVKESK. The CDR3 runs to 18 residues. For the CDR3, the DNA is TGTGCCAGCAGCCGAAGGGACACAAGTATATCAACTAATGAAAAACTGTTTTTT. As protein: CASSRRDTSISTNEKLFF.

Remarks on this clonotype: At one of its ends the junction is not consistent with the germline gene, which may arise from a read error. The J gene is TRBJ2-7, the V gene TRBV20-1, with 8 bases fitting TRBD2. CDR3 length: 11 residues. The germline V gene has CDR1 DFQATT and CDR2 SNEGSKA (reference sequence). CDR3 coding DNA: TGCAGTGCTAGAGAAAAGGGCGGGAGGCACTTC. Protein sequence: CSAREKGGRHF.

This clonotype came up a few times. The rearrangement joins TRBV19 to TRBJ1-1, with D tentatively TRBD1 (6 bases). CDR3 size: 14 residues. V gave up 5 bases and J gave up 6 bases, with 16 bases separating them. Germline V gene lookup returns CDR1 LNHDA and CDR2 SQIVND (reference sequence). CDR3 sequence (DNA): TGTGCCAGTAGTCTCGGGGGGCCTGGAGCTGAAGCTTTCTTT. Its protein product is CASSLGGPGAEAFF.

With regard to this clonotype: A much larger clone differs by one base, so this may be a read error. The chain has TRBV12-5 and TRBJ2-7, with 8 bases matching TRBD2. V was clipped by 4 bases and J by 7 bases; unmatched bases: 21. This CDR3 spans 18 amino acids. Germline assignment: CDR1 LGHNT and CDR2 FRNRAP. In DNA form, the CDR3 reads TGTGCTAGTGGTTCATCACCATTAGCGGGAATGGGTTACAATGAGCAGTACTTC. This sequence encodes CASGSSPLAGMGYNEQYF.

The V gene is TRBV29-1, the J gene TRBJ2-7; TRBD2 is a possible D gene (5 bases). The germline V gene encodes CDR1 SQVTM and CDR2 ANQGSEA. The V gene lost 6 bases and the J gene lost 6 bases, with 15 bases spanning the gap. The CDR3 sequence is 12 residues long. CDR3 in DNA: TGCAGCGTGGGTATTATCGGAGGCGAGCAGTACTTC. This codes for CSVGIIGGEQYF.

In its sample, this clonotype was seen many times. The chain combines TRBV6-5 with TRBJ2-1; 8 bases fit TRBD2. V gave up 0 bases and J gave up 9 bases; unmatched junction bases: 10. The length of the CDR3 is 16 residues. Germline values: CDR1 MNHEY, CDR2 SVGAGI. The CDR3 is CASSYSTPAGVGEQFF. CDR3 bases: TGTGCCAGCAGTTACTCGACCCCAGCGGGAGTGGGTGAGCAGTTCTTC.

This clonotype turned up a few times. The chain is built from TRBV14 and TRBJ2-7; perhaps TRBD1 as D (6 bases). The CDR3 spans 13 residues. The germline V gene has CDR1 SGHDN and CDR2 FVKESK. V was shortened by 4 bases and J by 5 bases, with 12 bases between the two germline ends. CDR3 coding DNA: TGTGCCAGCAGCCTCGGGACAACAGACGAGCAGTACTTC. Protein sequence: CASSLGTTDEQYF.

This clonotype has a handful of counts. The chain has TRBV12-5 and TRBJ1-5, with 9 bases that match TRBD1. J lost 6 bases, V lost 3 bases, and 15 bases had no gene match. There are 18 residues in the CDR3. Germline lookup yields CDR1 LGHNT and CDR2 FRNRAP. The CDR3 loop is CASGFPGAGQGCRQPQHF. The CDR3 nucleotides read TGTGCTAGTGGTTTCCCGGGGGCGGGACAGGGATGTCGTCAGCCCCAGCATTTT.